The present TCR beta chain was sequenced within a study of vaccination effects on CD4 cells after COVID-19. Study-level results: Healthy vaccinees showed cross-reactivity with common cold coronaviruses in only 1 of 255 vaccine-induced clones.

There are 15 residues in the CDR3. The ends lost 7 bases at V and 7 bases at J; junction bases unmatched: 10. Germline CDR1 MNHEY, CDR2 SVGAGI. Within the ViraFEST assay, antigen-specific CD4+ T cells underwent expansion with viral peptide pools prior to sequencing. Researchers isolated CD4+ T cells once roughly nine days of culture had elapsed. Participants were given two doses of BNT162b2 or mRNA-1273 vaccine. None of these healthy vaccinees had been infected with SARS-CoV-2 before vaccination. Researchers swapped half the medium for IL-2 medium on both days 3 and 7. This table comes from immunoSEQ multiplex PCR, and its TCRdb copy is limited to in-frame clones, with some not included. In the table there are approximately 70,000 clones, roughly 79% of which are singletons. As for this clone: Its target is unknown.

This receptor was taken from a human donor who received a COVID-19 vaccine. This specimen consisted of CD4+ T cells from PBMCs cultured with HCoV-OC43 spike peptides, obtained after COVID-19 vaccination. The subset here: HCoV-OC43 spike overlapping peptide pool stimulation. The chain links TRBV6-5 to TRBJ2-1; 10 bases map to TRBD2. The CDR3 region is CASTHRASGGNEQFF. In nucleotides, the CDR3 is TGTGCCAGCACCCACAGGGCTAGCGGGGGTAATGAGCAGTTCTTC.